The rows below give T cell receptor beta chains drawn from one sample of a study of blood T cell repertoires in COVID-19. TCRdb's table, derived via immunoSEQ multiplex PCR, lists solely in-frame clones and lacks some. The sample includes some 200,000 clones, 75% to 85% seen only once; the top ten take about 12%. Sequencing used PBMCs or T cells enriched from blood (not recorded which). These receptors all come from a middle-aged man who had recovered from COVID-19. CDR3s leave out the opening cysteine and the closing phenylalanine or tryptophan. The D gene is left open where the match is weak.

ASSVGNGYGYT | TRBJ1-2 | . | TRBV9 | 11
ASSPGQGYGYT | TRBJ1-2 | TRBD1 | TRBV19 | 11
SARDPPEAF | TRBJ1-1 | . | TRBV20-1 | 9
ASSRQGFNEKLF | TRBJ1-4 | TRBD1 | TRBV7-9 | 12
ASSPYSDYNEKLF | TRBJ1-4 | . | TRBV4-3 | 13
ASSFRRGAYNSPLH | TRBJ1-6 | . | TRBV19 | 14
ASSLGRTGNSPLH | TRBJ1-6 | TRBD1 | TRBV5-1 | 13
AWDIGQRNSPLH | TRBJ1-6 | . | TRBV30 | 12
ASSLGQTNTGELF | TRBJ2-2 | . | TRBV5-1 | 13
ASSKAQGRRSNQPQH | TRBJ1-5 | . | TRBV21-1 | 15
ASSYSSSLGYT | TRBJ1-2 | . | TRBV6-5 | 11
ASSVGTGPTEAF | TRBJ1-1 | TRBD1 | TRBV9 | 12
ASSLDTGKEQY | TRBJ2-7 | . | TRBV5-5 | 11
ASSDRGTNTEAF | TRBJ1-1 | . | TRBV2 | 12
ASSDRSNQPQH | TRBJ1-5 | . | TRBV6-1 | 11
ASSSILPGLAVYSYNEQF | TRBJ2-1 | TRBD2 | TRBV27 | 18
ARSPQLADHTDTQY | TRBJ2-3 | TRBD2 | TRBV5-3 | 14
AISEAGAQGLSKNIQY | TRBJ2-4 | . | TRBV10-3 | 16
ASSQDWTGPYEQY | TRBJ2-7 | TRBD1 | TRBV4-3 | 13
ASSPAGGAGHEQY | TRBJ2-7 | TRBD1 | TRBV18 | 13
ASNAGDGPQH | TRBJ1-5 | . | TRBV4-2 | 10
ASSPGMTGYNEQF | TRBJ2-1 | TRBD1 | TRBV18 | 13
ASSISGTGIHEQY | TRBJ2-7 | TRBD1 | TRBV19 | 13
ASSPGTSGTYEQY | TRBJ2-7 | TRBD2 | TRBV7-2 | 13
AWRRQENTEAF | TRBJ1-1 | . | TRBV30 | 11
ASSLIGRGEQF | TRBJ2-1 | . | TRBV7-2 | 11
ASSPGSQTQY | TRBJ2-5 | . | TRBV6-2/TRBV6-3 | 10
ASSESTASSYNEQF | TRBJ2-1 | . | TRBV28 | 14
ASSEPPGQPYGYT | TRBJ1-2 | TRBD1 | TRBV2 | 13
ATSDPTSSAKNIQY | TRBJ2-4 | TRBD2 | TRBV24-1 | 14